This record looks at one TCR beta chain sequence and its context. Its antigen is undetermined. These data come from a study of blood T cells in healthy people across ages. Overall study results and limits: It was found that TCR beta diversity correlated strongly with the percentage of naive T cells. With age, beta diversity per million T cells declined roughly linearly, significantly by roughly 40. Using unsorted PBMCs precluded a conclusive naive versus antigen-experienced comparison.

A sample-barcoded 5' primer and a J-beta primer mix were used in a second PCR of roughly 7 to 11 cycles. TCRdb itself ran the 5' RACE reads through MiXCR, one entry per CDR3 protein. The sample holds hundreds of thousands of distinct CDR3 sequences, about 61% seen once. The CDR3 covers 14 residues. The V and J ends lost 5 bases and 9 bases, in that order; junction bases with no gene match: 10. The chain combines TRBV12-3 or TRBV12-4 with TRBJ2-4; 7 bases are a match to TRBD2. This TCR was recovered from a man between 40 and 49 years old in good health. The source material was blood. The CDR3 DNA reads TGTGCCAGCAGTGCTGGGTGGGAGGGGTCCATTCAGTACTTC. Translated: CASSAGWEGSIQYF.